Each of the 11 T cell receptor beta chains below was sequenced from the same sample in a study of blood T cell repertoires in COVID-19. The protocol was immunoSEQ multiplex PCR, while the TCRdb copy is restricted to in-frame clones and leaves out a portion. This sample carries around 400,000 clones, about 90% of them seen once, and the ten largest clones take 0.95% to 1.5%. The sequenced sample was peripheral blood. The receptors were gathered from a man aged 35 to 55 with acute or convalescent COVID-19.

This sequence joins TRBV2 and TRBJ2-2; 7 bases are shared with TRBD1. J was trimmed by 0 bases and V by 6 bases; bases with no gene match: 10. This CDR3 is built from 17 residues. Germline V gene sequence: CDR1 SNHLY, CDR2 FYNNEI. The CDR3 bases are TGTGCCAGCAGCCCGTCGACAGGGATCCCGAACACCGGGGAGCTGTTTTTT. It translates to CASSPSTGIPNTGELFF.

This chain joins TRBV5-1 and TRBJ1-1; 8 bases line up with TRBD1. The V and J ends lost 0 bases and 9 bases, in that order; junction bases with no gene match: 10. CDR3 length: 15 amino acids. Germline V lookup: CDR1 SGHRS, CDR2 YFSETQ. This CDR3 reads CASSLAGTGNRKAFF. CDR3 sequence (DNA): TGCGCCAGCAGCTTGGCCGGGACAGGCAATCGAAAAGCTTTCTTT.

This sequence joins TRBV2 and TRBJ2-2; D gene unclear. The V gene's germline CDR1 is SNHLY and CDR2 FYNNEI. V was trimmed by 6 bases and J by 4 bases, leaving 6 bases between them. The CDR3 is made up of 12 amino acids. Here the CDR3 DNA reads TGTGCCAGCAGCGTCTTCACCGGGGAGCTGTTTTTT. Its protein is CASSVFTGELFF.

The CDR3 DNA reads TGTGCCAGCAGCCAATTCGCAGGGGCTGGAAACACCATATATTTT. Protein: CASSQFAGAGNTIYF. The chain links TRBV14 to TRBJ1-3, with D possibly matching TRBD1 (6 bases). Germline-derived CDR1 and CDR2 are SGHDN and FVKESK. The CDR3 loop spans 15 amino acids. V was shortened by 2 bases and J by 2 bases, with 10 bases between the two germline ends.

The CDR3, as DNA: TGTGCCAGCAGTTACCGACAGGGCACCGGGGAGCTGTTTTTT. This sequence encodes CASSYRQGTGELFF. The chain combines TRBV27 with TRBJ2-2; 7 bases align to TRBD1. Germline V gives CDR1 MNHEY, CDR2 SMNVEV (reference sequence). The trim removed 4 bases at V and 4 bases at J, leaving 3 bases unmatched. The CDR3 loop spans 14 amino acids.

This chain connects TRBV7-6 to TRBJ2-1; 11 bases agree with TRBD2. J was trimmed by 6 bases and V by 0 bases; bases with no gene match: 10. The germline V gene has CDR1 SGHVS and CDR2 FNYEAQ. The CDR3 spans 18 residues. The CDR3 loop reads CASSLASGLAAFFNEQFF. CDR3 nucleotide sequence: TGTGCCAGCAGCTTAGCATCGGGACTAGCGGCTTTTTTCAATGAGCAGTTCTTC.

The count of this clone is one. V usage is TRBV28 and J usage is TRBJ2-7, with TRBD2 matching 13 bases. J gave up 6 bases and V 6 bases, and 11 bases lay outside the gene matches. The length of the CDR3 is 16 residues. Germline values: CDR1 MDHEN, CDR2 SYDVKM. For the CDR3, the DNA is TGTGCCAGCAGCCCCCGGCTACTAGCGGGGGGGCTCGAGCAGTACTTC. Encoded protein: CASSPRLLAGGLEQYF.

The chain uses TRBV19 and TRBJ1-5; 12 nucleotides align to TRBD1. Germline V gives CDR1 LNHDA, CDR2 SQIVND (reference sequence). CDR3 size: 18 residues. The V segment lost 6 bases and the J segment 0 bases; nucleotides outside the gene matches: 9. CDR3 nucleotide sequence: TGTGCCAGTAGGGCCGGGACAGGGGGCTTGTTTAGCAATCAGCCCCAGCATTTT. Amino acid sequence: CASRAGTGGLFSNQPQHF.

V and J are TRBV7-2 and TRBJ1-2; 8 bases are shared with TRBD1. Per germline, CDR1 SGHTA and CDR2 FQGNSA. Trimming cost V 2 bases and J 5 bases; bases outside gene matches: 7. CDR3 length: 15 amino acids. CDR3 sequence (DNA): TGTGCCAGCAGCTTAAGGACAGGGTATGAGTATGGCTACACCTTC. Protein: CASSLRTGYEYGYTF.

The V and J genes are TRBV7-2 and TRBJ1-2; 7 bases are a match to TRBD1. Germline assignment: CDR1 SGHTA and CDR2 FQGNSA. V shed 4 bases, J shed 2 bases, and the junction held 4 bases outside the gene matches. The CDR3 runs to 14 residues. The CDR3 here is CASSSRDRNYGYTF. CDR3 nucleotides: TGTGCCAGCAGCTCCCGGGACAGAAACTATGGCTACACCTTC.

The chain uses TRBV6-4 and TRBJ1-3; 9 bases are a match to TRBD1. There are 15 residues in the CDR3. Germline V gene data show CDR1 as MRHNA and CDR2 as SNTAGT. J lost 2 bases, V lost 10 bases, and 9 bases had no gene match. The chain's CDR3 is CATGPGQGTGNTIYF. The CDR3 region has the DNA TGTGCCACCGGACCGGGACAGGGCACTGGAAACACCATATATTTT.